The 32 T cell receptor beta chains below were found in one sample sequenced in a study of shared clonotypes between healthy human individuals. Sequencing used immunoSEQ multiplex PCR; TCRdb keeps in-frame clones, though not all of them. The table lists around 1,900,000 clones, about 93% of them singletons. CD8 cells regarded as naive lacked CD45RO, were positively chosen for CCR7, and omitted terminally differentiated effector memory CD45RA+ cells. The specimen sequenced was naive CD8+ T cells from PBMCs. The receptor source for this set is a man younger than 30 in good health. Some clones in this sample may be carry-over from other donors' samples.

CDR3 in amino acids: CASSSSGFMNTEAFF. The CDR3 DNA sequence: TGTGCCAGCAGCTCCTCAGGGTTCATGAACACTGAAGCTTTCTTT. The chain has TRBV5-5 and TRBJ1-1; D might be TRBD1 (5 bases). Trimming removed 3 bases from V and 0 bases from J, with 12 bases in between. The CDR3 runs to 15 residues. Germline CDR1 SGHKS, CDR2 YYEKEE (reference sequence).

The chain carries TRBV10-1 and TRBJ2-1, with a weak D call TRBD2 (6 bases). This CDR3 has 16 amino acids. V was shortened by 5 bases and J by 5 bases, with 19 bases between the two germline ends. Germline V gene sequence: CDR1 WNHNN, CDR2 SYGVQD (reference sequence). CDR3: CASSPATSGFNNEQFF. The CDR3 DNA is TGCGCCAGCAGTCCTGCCACCAGCGGGTTCAACAATGAGCAGTTCTTC.

This chain connects TRBV27 to TRBJ1-2, with D unclear. The germline gives CDR1 MNHEY, CDR2 SMNVEV (reference sequence). V gave up 5 bases and J gave up 5 bases, with 12 bases separating them. This CDR3 has 13 residues. CDR3 in amino acids: CASSPMGPYGYTF. The CDR3 region has the DNA TGTGCCAGCAGTCCGATGGGCCCGTATGGCTACACCTTC.

The CDR3 loop reads CASSQVGGQGANEQFF. DNA for the CDR3: TGCGCCAGCAGCCAAGTGGGTGGGCAGGGGGCTAATGAGCAGTTCTTC. The genes are TRBV4-1 and TRBJ2-1; TRBD1 matches at 8 bases. V shed 1 base, J shed 7 bases, and the junction held 9 bases outside the gene matches. Germline CDR1 and CDR2: MGHRA and YSYEKL. The CDR3 length is 16 residues.

The chain uses TRBV27 and TRBJ2-2; 10 nucleotides line up with TRBD2. From germline, CDR1 is MNHEY and CDR2 SMNVEV (reference sequence). With 4 bases clipped from V and 4 bases from J, the junction kept 12 bases outside the gene matches. The CDR3 is 18 residues long. CDR3 DNA sequence: TGTGCCAGCAGTTACCTAGCGGGAGCCCTCGGTGGCACCGGGGAGCTGTTTTTT. Protein sequence: CASSYLAGALGGTGELFF.

The chain employs TRBV27 and TRBJ2-3; D not resolved. CDR3 length: 14 residues. The V gene's germline CDR1 is MNHEY and CDR2 SMNVEV (reference sequence). Trimming stripped 4 bases from V and 4 bases from J, with 12 bases between. CDR3 bases: TGTGCCAGCAGTTCCCCCCTGTATGCAGATACGCAGTATTTT. Protein sequence: CASSSPLYADTQYF.

V usage is TRBV6-1 and J usage is TRBJ2-7; D is perhaps TRBD1 (6 bases). In germline, CDR1 is MNHNS, CDR2 SASEGT. CDR3 length: 14 residues. V was trimmed by 3 bases and J by 2 bases, leaving 11 bases between them. In DNA, the CDR3 is TGTGCCAGCAGTGACCTCGGACAGACCTACGAGCAGTACTTC. Translating it yields CASSDLGQTYEQYF.

This sequence joins TRBV7-9 and TRBJ2-7; 8 nucleotides line up with TRBD2. V shed 5 bases and J 7 bases; nucleotides not matched to a gene: 10. This CDR3 is 14 amino acids long. The germline CDR1 and CDR2 sequences are SEHNR and FQNEAQ (reference sequence). CDR3 sequence reads: CASSPILVAGEQYF. The DNA of the CDR3 is TGTGCCAGCAGCCCAATCCTTGTAGCGGGGGAGCAGTACTTC. Full variable domain (remainder filled in from reference TRBV7-9 and TRBJ2-7): DTGVSQNPRHKITKRGQNVTFRCDPISEHNRLYWYRQTLGQGPEFLTYFQNEAQLEKSRLLSDRFSAERPKGSFSTLEIQRTEQGDSAMYLCASSPILVAGEQYFGPGTRLTVT.

The gene calls are TRBV15 and TRBJ2-7; the match to TRBD1 covers 11 bases. V lost 5 bases and J lost 4; bases outside the gene matches: 4. CDR3 length equals 14 residues. CDR1 is LNHNV, CDR2 YYDKDF, per germline (reference sequence). The CDR3 spells CATSAGQGAYEQYF. The CDR3 DNA sequence: TGTGCCACCAGCGCTGGACAGGGGGCGTACGAGCAGTACTTC.

CDR3 sequence (DNA): TGTGCCATCAGGGGGACTAGCGGCTTGCGGGAGCAGTACTTC. It is translated as CAIRGTSGLREQYF. The chain has TRBV10-3 and TRBJ2-7; TRBD2 aligns across 11 bases. The CDR3 consists of 14 residues. Per germline, CDR1 ENHRY and CDR2 SYGVKD. V trimming: 6 bases; J trimming: 7 bases; junction bases outside the gene matches: 8.

This sequence joins TRBV6-4 and TRBJ2-7; 10 nucleotides match TRBD2. Looked up from germline, CDR1 is MRHNA and CDR2 is SNTAGT. V lost 0 bases and J lost 3; bases outside the gene matches: 5. This CDR3 has 16 amino acids. CDR3 bases: TGTGCCAGCAGTGACTCAGTGGTAGCGGGAGGCTACGAGCAGTACTTC. This translates into CASSDSVVAGGYEQYF.

This chain joins TRBV7-6 and TRBJ2-7; D is perhaps TRBD1 (5 bases). V lost 5 bases to trimming and J lost 0 bases, with 23 bases between them. The CDR3 consists of 18 residues. Per germline, CDR1 SGHVS and CDR2 FNYEAQ. The CDR3 protein is CASSPKKVPGPGSYEQYF. The CDR3 DNA sequence: TGTGCCAGCAGCCCAAAGAAAGTTCCAGGGCCTGGCTCCTACGAGCAGTACTTC. Based on the CDR3 plus reference TRBV7-6 and TRBJ2-7, the full variable domain is GAGVSQSPRYKVTKRGQDVALRCDPISGHVSLYWYRQALGQGPEFLTYFNYEAQQDKSGLPNDRFSAERPEGSISTLTIQRTEQRDSAMYRCASSPKKVPGPGSYEQYFGPGTRLTVT.

To note about this clone: Other nucleotide sequences from this sample produce the same CDR3. The chain links TRBV20-1 to TRBJ2-5, with D unclear. Germline V gene lookup returns CDR1 DFQATT and CDR2 SNEGSKA (reference sequence). The CDR3 has 11 amino acids. Trimming stripped 0 bases from V and 5 bases from J, with 4 bases between. The CDR3 protein is CSARDLETQYF. The CDR3 nucleotides read TGCAGTGCTAGAGATTTGGAGACCCAGTACTTC.

V usage is TRBV28 and J usage is TRBJ2-7; TRBD2 matches at 10 bases. Germline V gene sequence: CDR1 MDHEN, CDR2 SYDVKM. This CDR3 contains 14 residues. After removal of 7 bases from V and 7 bases from J, the junction contained 10 bases not matched to a gene. In DNA, the CDR3 is TGTGCCAGCACCTGGACTAGCGGCCTGGGGGAGCAGTACTTC. Its translation: CASTWTSGLGEQYF. Based on the CDR3 plus reference TRBV28 and TRBJ2-7, the full variable domain is DVKVTQSSRYLVKRTGEKVFLECVQDMDHENMFWYRQDPGLGLRLIYFSYDVKMKEKGDIPEGYSVSREKKERFSLILESASTNQTSMYLCASTWTSGLGEQYFGPGTRLTVT.

The chain joins TRBV29-1 to TRBJ2-1; D perhaps matches TRBD2 (5 bases). V dropped 0 bases and J dropped 0 bases, with 12 bases sitting between them. There are 16 residues in the CDR3. Germline lookup yields CDR1 SQVTM and CDR2 ANQGSEA. The CDR3 here is CSVEELRASSYNEQFF. DNA for the CDR3: TGCAGCGTTGAAGAACTGCGGGCAAGCTCCTACAATGAGCAGTTCTTC.

The CDR3 here is CAISEGRGVYEQYF. The CDR3 DNA follows: TGTGCCATCAGTGAGGGCAGGGGGGTCTACGAGCAGTACTTC. The rearrangement links TRBV10-3 to TRBJ2-7; a weak D match, TRBD1 (7 bases). The germline V gene has CDR1 ENHRY and CDR2 SYGVKD. The CDR3 covers 14 residues. V was shortened by 2 bases and J by 3 bases, with 11 bases between the two germline ends.

This clone turned up a few times. The DNA for the CDR3 is TGTGCCAGTAGCAGCCTGAGGGAAAAACTGTTTTTT. Encoded protein: CASSSLREKLFF. V usage is TRBV19 and J usage is TRBJ1-4, with no clear D. Germline-derived CDR1 and CDR2 are LNHDA and SQIVND (reference sequence). The CDR3 totals 12 residues. Trimming pared 6 bases from V and 8 bases from J, leaving 10 bases between.

V gene TRBV19 combines with J gene TRBJ1-1, with 8 bases lining up with TRBD1. Germline V CDR1 and CDR2: LNHDA, SQIVND (reference sequence). The CDR3 is 17 residues long. Trimming at V came to 7 bases and at J to 7 bases, leaving 20 bases not matched to a gene. This CDR3 reads CASISNVDRGKYGEAFF. Here the CDR3 DNA reads TGTGCCAGTATCTCAAACGTCGACAGGGGAAAATACGGTGAAGCTTTCTTT.

The V call is TRBV27, the J call TRBJ1-1, with D perhaps TRBD1 (6 bases). There are 15 residues in the CDR3. Trimming stripped 5 bases from V and 8 bases from J, with 21 bases between. CDR1 is MNHEY and CDR2 is SMNVEV in the germline V gene (reference sequence). The CDR3: CASSPSPQGFMEAFF. Here the CDR3 DNA reads TGTGCCAGCAGTCCATCCCCACAGGGTTTTATGGAAGCTTTCTTT.

The sample holds a few counts of this clone. Other nucleotide sequences in the sample specify the same CDR3. J is TRBJ2-3 and V is TRBV9; 7 bases are a match to TRBD2. CDR1 is SGDLS, CDR2 YYNGEE, per germline. The V and J ends lost 3 bases and 0 bases, in that order; junction bases with no gene match: 4. This CDR3 contains 15 residues. Written as DNA, the CDR3 is TGTGCCAGCAGCGCTGGGAGGGTAAGCACAGATACGCAGTATTTT. Protein product: CASSAGRVSTDTQYF.

This rearrangement joins TRBV9 to TRBJ1-2, with D unresolved. Germline CDR1 and CDR2: SGDLS and YYNGEE. V was pared by 0 bases and J by 3 bases, with 12 bases between. This CDR3 comprises 15 residues. The CDR3 loop is CASSVGSGPDYGYTF. The CDR3 nucleotides read TGTGCCAGCAGCGTAGGGAGCGGGCCCGACTATGGCTACACCTTC.

The V gene is TRBV7-9, the J gene TRBJ2-5; TRBD2 agrees at 9 bases. CDR3 size: 15 residues. The germline gives CDR1 SEHNR, CDR2 FQNEAQ (reference sequence). V lost 5 bases and J lost 3; bases outside the gene matches: 7. Here the CDR3 reads CASSRGASGEETQYF. Written as DNA, the CDR3 is TGTGCCAGCAGCAGAGGGGCTAGCGGGGAAGAGACCCAGTACTTC.

J is TRBJ1-1 and V is TRBV11-2, with D unclear. Germline V gene data show CDR1 as SGHAT and CDR2 as FQNNGV. V was shortened by 1 base and J by 10 bases, with 10 bases between the two germline ends. The CDR3 spans 12 residues. In nucleotides, the CDR3 is TGTGCCAGCAGCTTAGTTCTGTCCGGAGCTTTCTTT. Amino acid sequence: CASSLVLSGAFF.

The CDR3, as DNA: TGTGCCAGTAGTTTCAGGGAGGTTACTGAAGCTTTCTTT. Protein: CASSFREVTEAFF. The chain links TRBV19 to TRBJ1-1, with D perhaps matching TRBD1 (5 bases). CDR3 length: 13 amino acids. The V end was cut by 5 bases, the J end by 5 bases, with 12 bases between. Germline V CDR1 and CDR2: LNHDA, SQIVND (reference sequence).

The genes are TRBV28 and TRBJ2-7; 9 bases match TRBD2. CDR1 and CDR2 from the germline V gene are MDHEN and SYDVKM. With 5 bases clipped from V and 5 bases from J, the junction kept 13 bases outside the gene matches. CDR3 length: 16 residues. This CDR3 is CASSAPWVAGADEQYF. The DNA for the CDR3 is TGTGCCAGCAGTGCCCCGTGGGTAGCGGGAGCCGACGAGCAGTACTTC.

The chain has TRBV5-1 and TRBJ1-1; no clear D gene. There are 15 residues in the CDR3. Trimming took off 0 bases at V and 2 bases at J, with 11 bases between the two ends. Germline CDR1 and CDR2: SGHRS and YFSETQ. As DNA, the CDR3 is TGCGCCAGCAGCTTGGGGGGTTCGGGTAACACTGAAGCTTTCTTT. Translation: CASSLGGSGNTEAFF.

The chain recombines TRBV5-6 with TRBJ2-2; TRBD2 aligns across 8 bases. The CDR3 is 16 residues long. V lost 2 bases, J lost 1 base, and 4 bases stayed unmatched. CDR1 is SGHDT and CDR2 is YYEEEE in the germline V gene. CDR3 sequence (DNA): TGTGCCAGCAGCTTACTAGCGGAGGGGAACACCGGGGAGCTGTTTTTT. Amino acid sequence: CASSLLAEGNTGELFF. The complete variable domain, with remaining parts taken from reference TRBV5-6 and TRBJ2-2, reads DAGVTQSPTHLIKTRGQQVTLRCSPKSGHDTVSWYQQALGQGPQFIFQYYEEEERQRGNFPDRFSGHQFPNYSSELNVNALLLGDSALYLCASSLLAEGNTGELFFGEGSRLTVL.

This chain uses TRBV11-2 with TRBJ1-1, with D perhaps matching TRBD1 (5 bases). Germline loops: CDR1 SGHAT, CDR2 FQNNGV. The CDR3 is made up of 16 amino acids. Trimming pared 5 bases from V and 0 bases from J, leaving 16 bases between. The CDR3 coding sequence is TGTGCCAGCAGCGCTAGTACCGGGACGGTGAACACTGAAGCTTTCTTT. It is translated as CASSASTGTVNTEAFF.

This clone was detected only a few times. This sample includes further DNA sequences coding for the same CDR3. The chain links TRBV27 to TRBJ2-7; 11 bases align to TRBD2. The length of the CDR3 is 14 residues. The J segment lost 3 bases and the V segment lost 3 bases, leaving 1 base of the junction unmatched. From germline, CDR1 is MNHEY and CDR2 SMNVEV (reference sequence). The CDR3 DNA follows: TGTGCCAGCAGTTTGACTAGCGGGAACTACGAGCAGTACTTC. Amino acids: CASSLTSGNYEQYF.

V usage is TRBV9 and J usage is TRBJ1-2; 8 bases line up with TRBD1. The CDR3 loop spans 16 amino acids. V gave up 3 bases and J gave up 3 bases; unmatched junction bases: 10. Germline V gene sequence: CDR1 SGDLS, CDR2 YYNGEE. This CDR3 reads CASSENLETGDYGYTF. In DNA form, the CDR3 reads TGTGCCAGCAGCGAGAACCTCGAGACAGGGGACTATGGCTACACCTTC.

The rearrangement uses TRBV19 and TRBJ2-7; D is undetermined. Germline lookup yields CDR1 LNHDA and CDR2 SQIVND (reference sequence). This CDR3 comprises 14 residues. V was trimmed by 1 base and J by 4 bases, leaving 11 bases between them. The chain's CDR3 is CASSIGSWGYEQYF. The CDR3 DNA reads TGTGCCAGTAGTATAGGGAGTTGGGGTTACGAGCAGTACTTC.

The chain combines TRBV5-1 with TRBJ2-3; 7 nucleotides line up with TRBD1. This CDR3 contains 15 residues. The V gene's germline CDR1 is SGHRS and CDR2 YFSETQ. V shed 4 bases, J shed 2 bases, and the junction held 7 bases outside the gene matches. CDR3 sequence: CASSPGQDLTDTQYF. The CDR3 nucleotides read TGCGCCAGCAGCCCCGGACAGGACCTCACAGATACGCAGTATTTT.